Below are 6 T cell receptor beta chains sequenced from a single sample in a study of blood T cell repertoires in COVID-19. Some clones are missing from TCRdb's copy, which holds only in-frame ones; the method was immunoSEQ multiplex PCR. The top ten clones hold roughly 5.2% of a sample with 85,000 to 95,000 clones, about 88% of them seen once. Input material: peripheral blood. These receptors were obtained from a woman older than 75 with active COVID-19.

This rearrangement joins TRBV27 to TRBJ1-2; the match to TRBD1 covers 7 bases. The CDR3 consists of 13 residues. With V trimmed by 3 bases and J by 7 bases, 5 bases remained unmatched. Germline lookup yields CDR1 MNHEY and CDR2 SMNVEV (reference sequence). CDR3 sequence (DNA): TGTGCCAGCAGTTTGTCGACAGGGAGTGGCTACACCTTC. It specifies CASSLSTGSGYTF.

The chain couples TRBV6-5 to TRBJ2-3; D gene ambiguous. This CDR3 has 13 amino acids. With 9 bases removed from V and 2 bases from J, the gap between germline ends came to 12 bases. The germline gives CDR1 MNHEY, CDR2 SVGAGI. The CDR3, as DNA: TGTGCCAGTGCTCGGGTACCCACAGATACGCAGTATTTT. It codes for CASARVPTDTQYF.

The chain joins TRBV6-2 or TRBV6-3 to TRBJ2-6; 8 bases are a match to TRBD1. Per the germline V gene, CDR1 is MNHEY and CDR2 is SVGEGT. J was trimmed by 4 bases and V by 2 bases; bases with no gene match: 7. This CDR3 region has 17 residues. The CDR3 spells CASSYGQGLSGANVLTF. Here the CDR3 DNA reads TGTGCCAGCAGTTACGGACAGGGCCTATCGGGGGCCAACGTCCTGACTTTC.

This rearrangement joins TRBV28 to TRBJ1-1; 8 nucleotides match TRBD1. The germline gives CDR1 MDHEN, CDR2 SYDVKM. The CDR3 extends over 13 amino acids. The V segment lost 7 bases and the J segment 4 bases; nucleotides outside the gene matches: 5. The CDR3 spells CASTDRVGTEAFF. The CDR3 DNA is TGTGCCAGCACGGACAGGGTAGGCACTGAAGCTTTCTTT.

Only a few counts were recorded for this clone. The CDR3 DNA reads as TGTGCCAGCAGCTTTACGGGAGGCTACAATGAGCAGTTCTTC. Protein product: CASSFTGGYNEQFF. This chain links TRBV11-2 with TRBJ2-1; 7 bases fit TRBD2. This CDR3 region has 14 residues. Germline lookup yields CDR1 SGHAT and CDR2 FQNNGV. With V trimmed by 3 bases and J by 3 bases, 2 bases remained unmatched.

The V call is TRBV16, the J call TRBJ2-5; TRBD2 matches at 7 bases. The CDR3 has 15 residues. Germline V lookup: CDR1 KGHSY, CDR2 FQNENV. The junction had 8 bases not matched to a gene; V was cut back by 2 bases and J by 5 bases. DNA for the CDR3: TGTGCCAGCAGCCAAAGACCCCGGGGGGTGGAGACCCAGTACTTC. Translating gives CASSQRPRGVETQYF.